This T cell receptor beta chain comes out of a study of early T cells in non-severe SARS-CoV-2 infection. TCRdb reprocessed the 5' RACE reads with MiXCR, giving one entry per CDR3 protein. The sample holds about 92,000 distinct CDR3 sequences, roughly 15% seen once. The germline CDR1 and CDR2 sequences are SGHNT and YYREEE (reference sequence). This CDR3 is built from 13 residues. Of note for this clonotype: Its antigen is unknown. Compared with germline, one end of the junction differs, possibly owing to a read error.

Findings of the study overall: The VDJdb matching leaned toward anti-spike CD8 responses and overlooked private and CD4 specificities.

The receptor's source is an adult who was a healthcare worker with PCR-confirmed SARS-CoV-2 infection or an uninfected control (not recorded which). The rearrangement links TRBV5-4 to TRBJ2-5; tentative D call: TRBD1 (6 bases). The sequencing sample was made of whole blood. CDR3 DNA: TGTGTCAGCAGCCGCGACAGGTCAGAGACCCAGTACTTC. As protein: CVSSRDRSETQYF.